This T cell receptor beta chain was identified in a study of cytomegalovirus exposure and HLA in healthy donors. CDR1 and CDR2 from the germline V gene are MGHRA and YSYEKL. V shed 4 bases and J 3 bases; nucleotides not matched to a gene: 11. The length of the CDR3 is 16 residues. PCR involved 60 Vbeta and 13 Jbeta primers. Sequencing was performed with immunoSEQ multiplex PCR; in TCRdb, only in-frame clones are kept and a portion is missing. In all, the sample yields over 60,000 clones. This chain links TRBV4-1 with TRBJ1-2; 7 positions agree with TRBD1. This TCR was sampled from a female donor in good health and CMV-seropositive. Input material: PBMCs. CDR3 residues: CASSLYEGAQDYGYTF. The CDR3 DNA reads as TGCGCCAGCAGCCTATATGAGGGGGCGCAAGACTATGGCTACACCTTC.